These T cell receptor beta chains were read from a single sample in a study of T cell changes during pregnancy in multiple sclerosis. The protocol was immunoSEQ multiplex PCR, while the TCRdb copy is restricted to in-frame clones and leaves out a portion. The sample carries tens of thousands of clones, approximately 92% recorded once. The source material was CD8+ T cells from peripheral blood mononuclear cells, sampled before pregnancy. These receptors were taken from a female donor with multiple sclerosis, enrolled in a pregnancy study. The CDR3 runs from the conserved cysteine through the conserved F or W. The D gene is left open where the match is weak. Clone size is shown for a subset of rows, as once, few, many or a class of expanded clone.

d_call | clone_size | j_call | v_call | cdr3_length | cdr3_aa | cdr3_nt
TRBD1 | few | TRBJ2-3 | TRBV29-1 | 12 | CSVGQGTDTQYF | TGCAGCGTCGGACAGGGAACAGATACGCAGTATTTT
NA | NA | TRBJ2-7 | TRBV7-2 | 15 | CASSLGLAMAYEQYF | TGTGCCAGCAGCTTAGGGCTAGCCATGGCCTACGAGCAGTACTTC
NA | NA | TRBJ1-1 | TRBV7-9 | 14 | CASSLAQGNTEAFF | TGTGCCAGCAGCTTAGCGCAGGGAAACACTGAAGCTTTCTTT
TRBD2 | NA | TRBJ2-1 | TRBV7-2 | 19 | CASSSRMTSGRAVHNEQFF | TGTGCCAGCAGCTCCCGGATGACTAGCGGGAGGGCCGTCCACAATGAGCAGTTCTTC
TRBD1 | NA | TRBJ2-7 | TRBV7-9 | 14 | CASSHGTVSYEQYF | TGTGCCAGCAGCCATGGGACAGTTTCCTACGAGCAGTACTTC
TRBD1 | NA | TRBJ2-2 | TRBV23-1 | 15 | CASSQGTANTGELFF | TGCGCCAGCAGTCAAGGGACAGCGAACACCGGGGAGCTGTTTTTT
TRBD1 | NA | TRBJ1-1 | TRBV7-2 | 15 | CASSGWTGPNTEAFF | TGTGCCAGCAGCGGATGGACAGGACCGAACACTGAAGCTTTCTTT
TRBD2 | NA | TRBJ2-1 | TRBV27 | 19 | CASRPSGTSGTLSYNEQFF | TGTGCCAGCAGACCCTCCGGGACTAGCGGGACACTCTCCTACAATGAGCAGTTCTTC
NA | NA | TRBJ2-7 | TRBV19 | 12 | CASTGDRLEQYF | TGTGCCAGTACCGGAGACAGACTCGAGCAGTACTTC
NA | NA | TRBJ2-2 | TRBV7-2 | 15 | CASTLTAGYSGELFF | TGTGCCAGCACTCTGACCGCAGGGTACTCCGGGGAGCTGTTTTTT
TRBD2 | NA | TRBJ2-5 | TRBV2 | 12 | CASEGLEETQYF | TGTGCCAGCGAGGGACTAGAAGAGACCCAGTACTTC
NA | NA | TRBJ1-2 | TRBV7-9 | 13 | CASSATGHYGYTF | TGTGCCAGCAGCGCTACAGGGCACTATGGCTACACCTTC
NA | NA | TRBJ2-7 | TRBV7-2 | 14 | CASSFSDSSYEQYF | TGTGCCAGCAGCTTTTCGGACAGCTCCTACGAGCAGTACTTC
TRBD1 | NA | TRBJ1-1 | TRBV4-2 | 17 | CASSLSADRGRTIEAFF | TGTGCCAGCAGCCTTTCAGCGGACAGGGGGCGTACGATTGAAGCTTTCTTT
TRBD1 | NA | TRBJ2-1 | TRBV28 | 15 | CASSLGDSSYNEQFF | TGTGCCAGCAGTTTAGGGGACAGCTCCTACAATGAGCAGTTCTTC
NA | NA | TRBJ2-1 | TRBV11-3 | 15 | CASSWGPNSYNEQFF | TGTGCCAGCAGCTGGGGCCCGAACTCCTACAATGAGCAGTTCTTC
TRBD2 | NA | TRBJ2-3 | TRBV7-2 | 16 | CASSPQRGRSDDTQYF | TGTGCCAGCAGCCCCCAGCGGGGGCGGTCCGACGATACGCAGTATTTT
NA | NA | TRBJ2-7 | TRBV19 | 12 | CASYSPGDEQYF | TGTGCCAGTTATTCTCCCGGGGACGAGCAGTACTTC
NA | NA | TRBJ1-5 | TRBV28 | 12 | CASSPGRQPQHF | TGTGCCAGCAGCCCTGGGCGCCAGCCCCAGCATTTT
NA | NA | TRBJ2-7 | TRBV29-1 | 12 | CSVEDSSYEQYF | TGCAGCGTTGAGGACAGCTCCTACGAGCAGTACTTC
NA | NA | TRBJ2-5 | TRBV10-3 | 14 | CAISGPGGRETQYF | TGTGCCATCAGTGGTCCCGGGGGGCGCGAGACCCAGTACTTC
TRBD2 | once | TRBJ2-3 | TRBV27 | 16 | CASSLASGDRTDTQYF | TGTGCCAGCAGTTTGGCTAGCGGAGATCGCACAGATACGCAGTATTTT
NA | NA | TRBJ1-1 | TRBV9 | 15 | CASSGEGSGNTEAFF | TGTGCCAGCAGCGGGGAGGGATCAGGGAACACTGAAGCTTTCTTT
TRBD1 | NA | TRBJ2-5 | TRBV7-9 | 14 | CASSPRTGQETQYF | TGTGCCAGCAGCCCAAGGACAGGACAAGAGACCCAGTACTTC
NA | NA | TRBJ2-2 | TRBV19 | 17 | CASIPSGRGVNTGELFF | TGTGCCAGTATCCCGTCCGGCAGGGGGGTTAACACCGGGGAGCTGTTTTTT
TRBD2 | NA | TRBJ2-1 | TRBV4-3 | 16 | CASSQSLAGLYNEQFF | TGCGCCAGCAGCCAGAGTCTAGCGGGACTGTACAATGAGCAGTTCTTC
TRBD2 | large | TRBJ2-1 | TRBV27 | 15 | CASSFQREGLYEQFF | TGTGCCAGCAGTTTTCAGCGGGAGGGCCTCTATGAGCAGTTCTTC
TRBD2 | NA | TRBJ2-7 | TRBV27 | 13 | CASKSGGKNEQYF | TGTGCCAGCAAAAGCGGGGGCAAGAACGAGCAGTACTTC
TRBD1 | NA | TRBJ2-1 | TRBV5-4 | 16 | CASSSRTGSSYNEQFF | TGTGCCAGCAGCTCCCGGACAGGAAGCTCCTACAATGAGCAGTTCTTC
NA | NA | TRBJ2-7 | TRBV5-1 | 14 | CASSLGHVSYEQYF | TGCGCCAGCAGCTTGGGACACGTAAGCTACGAGCAGTACTTC
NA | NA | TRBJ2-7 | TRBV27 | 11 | CASSFLSEQYF | TGTGCCAGCAGTTTCCTAAGCGAGCAGTACTTC
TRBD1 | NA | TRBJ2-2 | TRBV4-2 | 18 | CASSQERGGAYDTGELFF | TGTGCCAGCAGCCAAGAACGAGGGGGCGCTTACGACACCGGGGAGCTGTTTTTT
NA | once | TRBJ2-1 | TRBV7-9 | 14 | CASSPLSGNNEQFF | TGTGCCAGCAGCCCCCTGTCGGGTAACAATGAGCAGTTCTTC
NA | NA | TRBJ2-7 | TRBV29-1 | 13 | CSASWALGYEQYF | TGCAGCGCTTCATGGGCCCTGGGTTACGAGCAGTACTTC